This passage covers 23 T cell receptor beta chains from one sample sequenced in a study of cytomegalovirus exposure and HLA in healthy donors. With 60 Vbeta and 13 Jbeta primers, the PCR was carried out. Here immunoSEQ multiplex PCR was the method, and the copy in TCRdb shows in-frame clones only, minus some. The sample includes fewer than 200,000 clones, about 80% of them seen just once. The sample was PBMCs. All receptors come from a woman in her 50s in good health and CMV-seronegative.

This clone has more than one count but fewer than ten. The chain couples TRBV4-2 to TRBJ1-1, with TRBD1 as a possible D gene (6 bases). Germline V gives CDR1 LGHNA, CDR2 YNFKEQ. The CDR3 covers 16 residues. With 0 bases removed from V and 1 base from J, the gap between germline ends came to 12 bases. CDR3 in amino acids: CASSQDGRGQNTEAFF. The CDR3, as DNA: TGTGCCAGCAGCCAAGATGGGAGGGGACAGAACACTGAAGCTTTCTTT.

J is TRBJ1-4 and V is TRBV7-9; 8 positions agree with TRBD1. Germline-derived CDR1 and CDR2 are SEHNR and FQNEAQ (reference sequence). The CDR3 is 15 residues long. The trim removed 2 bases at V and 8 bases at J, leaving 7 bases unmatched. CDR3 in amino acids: CASSLQTGAREKLFF. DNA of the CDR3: TGTGCCAGCAGCTTACAGACAGGGGCCAGGGAAAAACTGTTTTTT.

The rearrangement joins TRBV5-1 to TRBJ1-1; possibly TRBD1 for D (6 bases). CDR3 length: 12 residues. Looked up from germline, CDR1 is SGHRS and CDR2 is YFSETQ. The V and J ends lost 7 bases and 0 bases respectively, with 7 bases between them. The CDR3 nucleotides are TGCGCCAGCCGGACAGTGAACACTGAAGCTTTCTTT. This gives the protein CASRTVNTEAFF.

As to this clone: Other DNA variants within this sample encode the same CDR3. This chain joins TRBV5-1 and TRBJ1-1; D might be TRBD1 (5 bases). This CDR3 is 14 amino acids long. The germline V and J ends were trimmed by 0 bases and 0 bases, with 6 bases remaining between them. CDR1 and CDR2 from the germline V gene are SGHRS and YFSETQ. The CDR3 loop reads CASSLGQMNTEAFF. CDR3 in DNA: TGCGCCAGCAGCTTGGGACAGATGAACACTGAAGCTTTCTTT.

CDR3 amino acids: CASRMRTTDTQYF. CDR3 DNA sequence: TGCGCCAGCAGGATGAGAACCACAGATACGCAGTATTTT. V gene TRBV5-1 combines with J gene TRBJ2-3; D remains ambiguous. The V end lost 5 bases, the J end lost 2 bases, and 9 bases lay between the germline ends. This CDR3 comprises 13 residues. Germline CDR1 SGHRS, CDR2 YFSETQ.

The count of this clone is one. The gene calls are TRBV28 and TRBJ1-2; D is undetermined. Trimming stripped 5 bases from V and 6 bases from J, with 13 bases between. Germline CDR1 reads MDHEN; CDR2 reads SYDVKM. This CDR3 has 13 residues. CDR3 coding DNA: TGTGCCAGCAGTACCGAGGTAGTGGATGGCTACACCTTC. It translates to CASSTEVVDGYTF.

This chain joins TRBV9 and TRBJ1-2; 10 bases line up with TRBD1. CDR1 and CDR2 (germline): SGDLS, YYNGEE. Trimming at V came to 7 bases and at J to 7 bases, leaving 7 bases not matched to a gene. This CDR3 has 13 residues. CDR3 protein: CASGGTGDGGYTF. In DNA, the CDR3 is TGTGCCAGCGGTGGGACAGGGGATGGTGGCTACACCTTC.

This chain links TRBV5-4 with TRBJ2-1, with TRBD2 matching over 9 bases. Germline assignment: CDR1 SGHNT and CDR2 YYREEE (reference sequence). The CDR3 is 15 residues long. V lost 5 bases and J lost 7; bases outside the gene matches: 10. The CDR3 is CASSPTSGLGNEQFF. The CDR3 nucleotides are TGTGCCAGCAGTCCTACTAGCGGGCTGGGGAATGAGCAGTTCTTC.

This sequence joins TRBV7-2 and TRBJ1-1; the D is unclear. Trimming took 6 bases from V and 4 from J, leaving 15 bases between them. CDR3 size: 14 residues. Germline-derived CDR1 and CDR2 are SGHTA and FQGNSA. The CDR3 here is CASRSQALGTEAFF. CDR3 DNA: TGTGCCAGCAGATCGCAGGCTCTGGGCACTGAAGCTTTCTTT.

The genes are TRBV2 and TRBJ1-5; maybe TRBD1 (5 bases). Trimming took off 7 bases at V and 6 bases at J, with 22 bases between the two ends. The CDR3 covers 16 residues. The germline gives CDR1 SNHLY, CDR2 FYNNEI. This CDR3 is CASKSRSTQGSQPQHF. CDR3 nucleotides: TGTGCCAGCAAGAGCCGATCGACTCAGGGAAGTCAGCCCCAGCATTTT.

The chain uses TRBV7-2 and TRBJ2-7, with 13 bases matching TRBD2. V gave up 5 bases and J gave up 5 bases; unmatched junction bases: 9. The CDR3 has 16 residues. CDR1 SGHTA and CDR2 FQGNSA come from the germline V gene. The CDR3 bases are TGTGCCAGCAGCGAGACTACTAGCGGGAGGGCGAACGAGCAGTACTTC. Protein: CASSETTSGRANEQYF.

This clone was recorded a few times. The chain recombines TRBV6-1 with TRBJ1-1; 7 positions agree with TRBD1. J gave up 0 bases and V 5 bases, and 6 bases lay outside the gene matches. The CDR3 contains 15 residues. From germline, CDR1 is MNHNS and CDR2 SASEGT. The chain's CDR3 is CASSPRQGMNTEAFF. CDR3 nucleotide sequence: TGTGCCAGCAGTCCAAGACAGGGTATGAACACTGAAGCTTTCTTT.

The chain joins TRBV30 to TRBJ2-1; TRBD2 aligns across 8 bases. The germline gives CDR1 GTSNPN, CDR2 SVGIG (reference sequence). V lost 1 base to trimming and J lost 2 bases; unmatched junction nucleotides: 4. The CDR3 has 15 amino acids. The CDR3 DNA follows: TGTGCCTGGAGTGCCTTAGCGGGACCCTACAATGAGCAGTTCTTC. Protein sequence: CAWSALAGPYNEQFF.

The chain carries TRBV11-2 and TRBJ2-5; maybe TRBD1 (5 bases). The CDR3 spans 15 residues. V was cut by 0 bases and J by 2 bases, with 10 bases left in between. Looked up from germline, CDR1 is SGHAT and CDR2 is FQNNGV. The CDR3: CASSLDGTGQETQYF. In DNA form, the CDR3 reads TGTGCCAGCAGCTTAGATGGAACAGGACAAGAGACCCAGTACTTC.

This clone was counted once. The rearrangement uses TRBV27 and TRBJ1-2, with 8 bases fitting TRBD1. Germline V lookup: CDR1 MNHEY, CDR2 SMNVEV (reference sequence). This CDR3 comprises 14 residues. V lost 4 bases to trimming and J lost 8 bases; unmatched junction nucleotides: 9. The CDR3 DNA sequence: TGTGCCAGCAGTTCGACAGGGGCAGGAGGAGGCTACACCTTC. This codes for CASSSTGAGGGYTF.

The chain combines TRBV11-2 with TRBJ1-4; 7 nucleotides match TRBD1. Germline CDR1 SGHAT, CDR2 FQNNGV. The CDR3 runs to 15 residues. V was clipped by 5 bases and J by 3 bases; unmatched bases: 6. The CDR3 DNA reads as TGTGCCAGCAGCCCCGACAGGGCCTCTAATGAAAAACTGTTTTTT. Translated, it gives CASSPDRASNEKLFF.

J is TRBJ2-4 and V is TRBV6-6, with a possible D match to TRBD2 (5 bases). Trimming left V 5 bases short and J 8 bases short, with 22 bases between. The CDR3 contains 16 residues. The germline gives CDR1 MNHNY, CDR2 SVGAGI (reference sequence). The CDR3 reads CASSPPGYGEWDIQYF. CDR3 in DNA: TGTGCCAGCAGTCCCCCGGGGTATGGGGAGTGGGACATTCAGTACTTC.

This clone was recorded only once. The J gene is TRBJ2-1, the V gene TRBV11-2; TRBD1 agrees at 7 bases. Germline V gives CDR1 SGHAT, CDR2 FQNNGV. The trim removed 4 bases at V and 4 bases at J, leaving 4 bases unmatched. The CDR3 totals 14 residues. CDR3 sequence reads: CASSSGTVYNEQFF. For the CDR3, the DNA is TGTGCCAGCAGCTCCGGGACAGTGTACAATGAGCAGTTCTTC.

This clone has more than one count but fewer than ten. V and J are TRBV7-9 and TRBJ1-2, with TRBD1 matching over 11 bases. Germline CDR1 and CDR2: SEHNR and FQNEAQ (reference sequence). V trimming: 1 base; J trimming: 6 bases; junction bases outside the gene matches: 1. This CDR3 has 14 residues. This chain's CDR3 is CASSLGGQGDGYTF. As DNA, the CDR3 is TGTGCCAGCAGCTTAGGGGGACAGGGGGATGGCTACACCTTC. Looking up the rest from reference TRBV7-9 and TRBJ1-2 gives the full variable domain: DTGVSQNPRHKITKRGQNVTFRCDPISEHNRLYWYRQTLGQGPEFLTYFQNEAQLEKSRLLSDRFSAERPKGSFSTLEIQRTEQGDSAMYLCASSLGGQGDGYTFGSGTRLTVV.

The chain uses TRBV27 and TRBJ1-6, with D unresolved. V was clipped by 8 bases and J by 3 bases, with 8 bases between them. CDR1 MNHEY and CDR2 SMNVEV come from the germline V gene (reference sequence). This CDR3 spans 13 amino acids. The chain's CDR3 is CASPGNYNSPLHF. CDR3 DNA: TGTGCCAGCCCAGGTAACTATAATTCACCCCTCCACTTT.

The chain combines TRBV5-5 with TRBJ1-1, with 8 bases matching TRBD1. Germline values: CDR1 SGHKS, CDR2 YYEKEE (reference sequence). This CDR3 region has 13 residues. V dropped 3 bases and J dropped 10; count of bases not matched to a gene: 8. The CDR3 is CASSSRQGSGAFF. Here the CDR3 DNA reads TGTGCCAGCAGCTCCCGACAGGGGTCCGGAGCTTTCTTT.

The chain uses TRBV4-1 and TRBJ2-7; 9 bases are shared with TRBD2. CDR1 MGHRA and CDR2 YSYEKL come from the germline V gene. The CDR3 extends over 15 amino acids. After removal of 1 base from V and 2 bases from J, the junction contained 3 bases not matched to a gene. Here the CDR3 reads CASSQGTSAPYEQYF. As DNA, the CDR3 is TGCGCCAGCAGCCAAGGGACTAGCGCACCCTACGAGCAGTACTTC.

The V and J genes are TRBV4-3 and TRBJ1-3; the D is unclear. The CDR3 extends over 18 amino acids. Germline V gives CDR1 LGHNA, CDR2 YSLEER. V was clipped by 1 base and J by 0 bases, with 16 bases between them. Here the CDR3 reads CASSQVWEGRFSGNTIYF. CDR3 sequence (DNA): TGCGCCAGCAGCCAAGTCTGGGAGGGCAGGTTCTCTGGAAACACCATATATTTT.